Each of the 24 T cell receptor beta chains below was sequenced from the same sample in a study of technical replicates of blood from a few donors. The protocol was immunoSEQ multiplex PCR, while the TCRdb copy is restricted to in-frame clones and leaves out a portion. The sample contains some 60,000 clones, about nine tenths of which appear only once. Sequencing input: PBMCs. These receptors all come from a human donor in good health. Some clones in this sample may be carry-over from other donors' samples.

The CDR3 loop reads CASRRTGDYGYTF. The CDR3 DNA follows: TGTGCCAGCAGGAGAACAGGGGATTATGGCTACACCTTC. J is TRBJ1-2 and V is TRBV2; TRBD1 matches 7 bases. Germline CDR1 and CDR2: SNHLY and FYNNEI. Germline trimming cut 6 bases from V and 5 bases from J; bases unmatched to any gene: 6. The CDR3 loop spans 13 amino acids. Together with reference TRBV2 and TRBJ1-2, the CDR3 gives the full variable domain: EPEVTQTPSHQVTQMGQEVILRCVPISNHLYFYWYRQILGQKVEFLVSFYNNEISEKSEIFDDQFSVERPDGSNFTLKIRSTKLEDSAMYFCASRRTGDYGYTFGSGTRLTVV.

The chain links TRBV2 to TRBJ2-3; TRBD1 aligns across 10 bases. This CDR3 is 17 amino acids long. Germline V gene data show CDR1 as SNHLY and CDR2 as FYNNEI. The J segment lost 5 bases and the V segment lost 10 bases, leaving 18 bases of the junction unmatched. The CDR3 spells CATPRGTGTGEVDTQYF. CDR3 sequence (DNA): TGTGCCACACCCAGGGGAACCGGGACAGGGGAGGTAGATACGCAGTATTTT. The whole variable domain, remainder taken from reference TRBV2 and TRBJ2-3, is EPEVTQTPSHQVTQMGQEVILRCVPISNHLYFYWYRQILGQKVEFLVSFYNNEISEKSEIFDDQFSVERPDGSNFTLKIRSTKLEDSAMYFCATPRGTGTGEVDTQYFGPGTRLTVL.

The genes are TRBV9 and TRBJ1-4; unclear D gene. This CDR3 contains 11 residues. V lost 4 bases to trimming and J lost 7 bases, with 5 bases between them. Per the germline V gene, CDR1 is SGDLS and CDR2 is YYNGEE. The CDR3 bases are TGTGCCAGCAGCCGAGGTGAAAAACTGTTTTTT. This translates into CASSRGEKLFF.

This chain joins TRBV7-3 and TRBJ2-2; perhaps TRBD2 as D (6 bases). Trimming pared 6 bases from V and 3 bases from J, leaving 14 bases between. CDR3 length: 15 residues. The germline gives CDR1 SGHTA, CDR2 FQGTGA. The CDR3 reads CASSAGGPDTGELFF. The CDR3 DNA follows: TGTGCCAGCAGTGCCGGAGGGCCGGACACCGGGGAGCTGTTTTTT. The full variable domain, in which reference TRBV7-3 and TRBJ2-2 provide the parts outside the CDR3, is GAGVSQTPSNKVTEKGKYVELRCDPISGHTALYWYRQSLGQGPEFLIYFQGTGAADDSGLPNDRFFAVRPEGSVSTLKIQRTERGDSAVYLCASSAGGPDTGELFFGEGSRLTVL.

The chain recombines TRBV5-4 with TRBJ1-2; TRBD1 matches at 11 bases. This CDR3 region has 14 residues. V lost 10 bases to trimming and J lost 6 bases; unmatched junction nucleotides: 11. CDR1 is SGHNT and CDR2 is YYREEE in the germline V gene (reference sequence). The CDR3 DNA follows: TGTGCCGGCGGACAGGGGGCGGTTTTCGATGGCTACACCTTC. It encodes CAGGQGAVFDGYTF.

CDR3 nucleotides: TGTGCCAGCAGTGAAGTAGGGGGCTGGGGTAATGAAAAACTGTTTTTT. Protein sequence: CASSEVGGWGNEKLFF. The chain employs TRBV2 and TRBJ1-4; TRBD1 agrees at 7 bases. Looked up from germline, CDR1 is SNHLY and CDR2 is FYNNEI. The trim removed 1 base at V and 4 bases at J, leaving 6 bases unmatched. The CDR3 extends over 16 amino acids.

This chain uses TRBV7-9 with TRBJ1-2, with D uncertain. The V end lost 1 base, the J end lost 8 bases, and 11 bases lay between the germline ends. The CDR3 spans 13 residues. Germline-derived CDR1 and CDR2 are SEHNR and FQNEAQ (reference sequence). The CDR3 sequence: CASSLGSRGGYTF. The CDR3 DNA reads TGTGCCAGCAGCTTAGGATCTCGGGGAGGCTACACCTTC.

V is TRBV18 and J is TRBJ2-6, with a possible D match to TRBD2 (5 bases). Trimming removed 5 bases from V and 4 bases from J, with 15 bases in between. Looked up from germline, CDR1 is KGHSH and CDR2 is LQKENI. This CDR3 spans 16 amino acids. CDR3 protein: CASSNNRGLGANVLTF. For the CDR3, the DNA is TGTGCCAGCTCAAACAACCGGGGTCTGGGGGCCAACGTCCTGACTTTC.

This sequence joins TRBV19 and TRBJ2-3; D gene ambiguous. Germline CDR1 reads LNHDA; CDR2 reads SQIVND (reference sequence). The V end was cut by 4 bases, the J end by 0 bases, with 14 bases between. CDR3 length: 16 amino acids. The CDR3 nucleotides are TGTGCCAGTAGTAGGCTGGGCAGGCCCAGCACAGATACGCAGTATTTT. Amino acid sequence: CASSRLGRPSTDTQYF.

V and J are TRBV6-1 and TRBJ2-5; D ambiguous. The V gene's germline CDR1 is MNHNS and CDR2 SASEGT. The CDR3 length is 14 residues. Trimming cost V 6 bases and J 7 bases, with 18 bases left between them. The CDR3 DNA reads as TGTGCCAGCAGCGCGAAAACTCCCACGGGGACCCAGTACTTC. Its protein is CASSAKTPTGTQYF.

The V and J genes are TRBV5-4 and TRBJ2-5, with D maybe TRBD2 (6 bases). Trimming cost V 4 bases and J 2 bases, with 12 bases left between them. Germline-derived CDR1 and CDR2 are SGHNT and YYREEE (reference sequence). CDR3 length equals 14 residues. The CDR3 DNA sequence: TGTGCCAGCAGCCAGGGACTTGGACAAGAGACCCAGTACTTC. It yields the protein CASSQGLGQETQYF.

The chain employs TRBV27 and TRBJ2-7; a possible D gene is TRBD1 (6 bases). The length of the CDR3 is 12 residues. Germline values: CDR1 MNHEY, CDR2 SMNVEV (reference sequence). V shed 5 bases and J shed 5 bases, with 10 bases lying between them. CDR3 nucleotide sequence: TGTGCCAGCAGTCCGACAGGCCACGAGCAGTACTTC. This translates into CASSPTGHEQYF.

The chain joins TRBV5-1 to TRBJ1-1, with 9 bases aligning to TRBD1. CDR1 SGHRS and CDR2 YFSETQ come from the germline V gene. The J segment lost 4 bases and the V segment lost 4 bases, leaving 14 bases of the junction unmatched. The CDR3 has 17 amino acids. CDR3 sequence (DNA): TGCGCCAGCAGCGGAAACTTACAGGGGGCCCGGGGCACTGAAGCTTTCTTT. As protein: CASSGNLQGARGTEAFF.

This chain uses TRBV7-6 with TRBJ2-7; a possible D gene is TRBD1 (6 bases). Germline V gene sequence: CDR1 SGHVS, CDR2 FNYEAQ. This CDR3 has 15 residues. Deletions cut 5 bases from V and 2 bases from J, with 16 bases between. The CDR3 here is CASSPGYQGPYEQYF. The CDR3 DNA sequence: TGTGCCAGCAGCCCAGGGTACCAGGGGCCCTACGAGCAGTACTTC.

This rearrangement joins TRBV2 to TRBJ2-7; TRBD2 is a possible D gene (5 bases). The V and J ends lost 7 bases and 5 bases respectively, with 12 bases between them. CDR1 and CDR2 from the germline V gene are SNHLY and FYNNEI. CDR3 length: 12 amino acids. CDR3 coding DNA: TGTGCCAGCAACCTAGCCCAGGACGAGCAGTACTTC. It encodes CASNLAQDEQYF.

The CDR3 reads CASSKTSGASYEQYF. The CDR3 coding sequence is TGTGCCAGCAGCAAAACTAGCGGGGCCTCCTACGAGCAGTACTTC. The chain carries TRBV14 and TRBJ2-7; TRBD2 agrees at 10 bases. CDR3 length: 15 residues. The J segment lost 0 bases and the V segment lost 5 bases, leaving 4 bases of the junction unmatched. The germline V gene encodes CDR1 SGHDN and CDR2 FVKESK. Full variable domain (rest looked up from reference TRBV14 and TRBJ2-7): EAGVTQFPSHSVIEKGQTVTLRCDPISGHDNLYWYRRVMGKEIKFLLHFVKESKQDESGMPNNRFLAERTGGTYSTLKVQPAELEDSGVYFCASSKTSGASYEQYFGPGTRLTVT.

The rearrangement uses TRBV10-3 and TRBJ1-1; D remains ambiguous. The germline V and J ends were trimmed by 10 bases and 1 base, with 13 bases remaining between them. CDR1 and CDR2 from the germline V gene are ENHRY and SYGVKD. This CDR3 is built from 13 residues. The CDR3 sequence: CATQLTANTEAFF. CDR3 nucleotides: TGTGCCACTCAGCTTACAGCGAACACTGAAGCTTTCTTT.

V usage is TRBV20-1 and J usage is TRBJ1-2; the D is unclear. The germline CDR1 and CDR2 sequences are DFQATT and SNEGSKA (reference sequence). Trimming left V 8 bases short and J 2 bases short, with 9 bases between. The CDR3 length is 11 residues. CDR3 nucleotide sequence: TGCAGTTTTAAGGAGAACTATGGCTACACCTTC. Its translation is CSFKENYGYTF.

The chain joins TRBV12-5 to TRBJ1-1, with a weak D call TRBD1 (5 bases). V shed 0 bases and J shed 4 bases, with 18 bases lying between them. This CDR3 spans 17 amino acids. Looked up from germline, CDR1 is LGHNT and CDR2 is FRNRAP. The DNA for the CDR3 is TGTGCTAGTGGTTTGGTACTCGGTGGGGCAGTAGTCACTGAAGCTTTCTTT. This gives the protein CASGLVLGGAVVTEAFF. The variable domain in full, completed from reference TRBV12-5 and TRBJ1-1, reads DARVTQTPRHKVTEMGQEVTMRCQPILGHNTVFWYRQTMMQGLELLAYFRNRAPLDDSGMPKDRFSAEMPDATLATLKIQPSEPRDSAVYFCASGLVLGGAVVTEAFFGQGTRLTVV.

The rearrangement joins TRBV25-1 to TRBJ2-2, with 7 bases lining up with TRBD1. J gave up 3 bases and V 2 bases, and 0 bases lay outside the gene matches. This CDR3 has 14 amino acids. The germline V gene encodes CDR1 MGHDK and CDR2 SYGVNS. The CDR3 here is CASSEGTDTGELFF. For the CDR3, the DNA is TGTGCCAGCAGTGAAGGGACAGACACCGGGGAGCTGTTTTTT.

The chain employs TRBV12-5 and TRBJ2-3, with TRBD2 identical over 9 bases. The CDR3 runs 13 residues. Trimming cost V 6 bases and J 5 bases; bases outside gene matches: 3. From germline, CDR1 is LGHNT and CDR2 FRNRAP. For the CDR3, the DNA is TGTGCTAGTGGATTAGCGGGAGTAGATACGCAGTATTTT. Amino acid sequence: CASGLAGVDTQYF.

V is TRBV29-1 and J is TRBJ1-2; no clear D. The V and J ends lost 4 bases and 6 bases respectively, with 9 bases between them. The germline V gene has CDR1 SQVTM and CDR2 ANQGSEA. This CDR3 spans 11 amino acids. The CDR3 reads CSVGGPDGYTF. CDR3 nucleotides: TGCAGCGTTGGCGGGCCCGATGGCTACACCTTC.

The genes are TRBV5-1 and TRBJ2-3, with D possibly being TRBD1 (6 bases). CDR1 and CDR2 (germline): SGHRS, YFSETQ. V was pared by 5 bases and J by 4 bases, with 14 bases between. The CDR3 has 14 amino acids. CDR3 in amino acids: CASRWAGDSDTQYF. In DNA, the CDR3 is TGCGCCAGCAGGTGGGCAGGGGATTCAGATACGCAGTATTTT.

This chain uses TRBV7-9 with TRBJ2-5; TRBD1 matches 7 bases. Germline V gene sequence: CDR1 SEHNR, CDR2 FQNEAQ (reference sequence). The CDR3 covers 15 residues. V dropped 3 bases and J dropped 0; count of bases not matched to a gene: 4. The CDR3 DNA follows: TGTGCCAGCAGCTTCACACAGGGGTACCAAGAGACCCAGTACTTC. Translated, it gives CASSFTQGYQETQYF. The full variable domain, its missing parts supplied by reference TRBV7-9 and TRBJ2-5, is DTGVSQNPRHKITKRGQNVTFRCDPISEHNRLYWYRQTLGQGPEFLTYFQNEAQLEKSRLLSDRFSAERPKGSFSTLEIQRTEQGDSAMYLCASSFTQGYQETQYFGPGTRLLVL.